The 12 T cell receptor beta chains given below trace back to one sample, sequenced in a study of shared clonotypes between healthy human individuals. CD45RO-negative CD8 cells positively selected for CCR7 made up the naive population, which excluded terminally differentiated effector memory CD45RA+ cells. The repertoire was sequenced with immunoSEQ multiplex PCR; TCRdb's copy has only in-frame clones and lacks some. The sample lists around 650,000 clones, 95% to 96% occurring once. The sequenced material came from naive CD8+ T cells sorted from blood. Receptors originate from a woman younger than 45 in good health.

This chain connects TRBV7-9 to TRBJ2-1, with D perhaps matching TRBD2 (6 bases). Per germline, CDR1 SEHNR and CDR2 FQNEAQ (reference sequence). This CDR3 region has 15 residues. The V and J ends lost 1 base and 0 bases respectively, with 7 bases between them. The CDR3 DNA reads as TGTGCCAGCAGCTTAGTAGCGGACTCCTACAATGAGCAGTTCTTC. Protein product: CASSLVADSYNEQFF.

The gene calls are TRBV19 and TRBJ1-1; no definite D call. This CDR3 has 14 amino acids. Germline loops: CDR1 LNHDA, CDR2 SQIVND (reference sequence). V was cut by 1 base and J by 0 bases, with 6 bases left in between. CDR3 DNA: TGTGCCAGTAGTATAGTCAGTCTGAACACTGAAGCTTTCTTT. Protein product: CASSIVSLNTEAFF.

V and J are TRBV27 and TRBJ2-5, with D unclear. Trimming stripped 2 bases from V and 4 bases from J, with 5 bases between. The germline V gene has CDR1 MNHEY and CDR2 SMNVEV (reference sequence). CDR3 length: 12 amino acids. As DNA, the CDR3 is TGTGCCAGCAGTTTAGACGGAGAGACCCAGTACTTC. This gives the protein CASSLDGETQYF.

This clone came up once. This same CDR3 is encoded by further DNA sequences in the sample. CDR3: CASSLSGGSYEQYF. For the CDR3, the DNA is TGTGCCAGCAGTTTATCAGGGGGCTCCTACGAGCAGTACTTC. V usage is TRBV28 and J usage is TRBJ2-7; 7 bases map to TRBD1. Germline CDR1 reads MDHEN; CDR2 reads SYDVKM. J was trimmed by 0 bases and V by 1 base; bases with no gene match: 0. This CDR3 has 14 amino acids.

This sequence joins TRBV19 and TRBJ1-2; 8 bases match TRBD1. This CDR3 is built from 15 residues. Per the germline V gene, CDR1 is LNHDA and CDR2 is SQIVND (reference sequence). Trimming at V came to 5 bases and at J to 5 bases, leaving 10 bases not matched to a gene. The CDR3 DNA follows: TGTGCCAGTAGTCCCGGACAGGGCTTGCTTTATGGCTACACCTTC. Translating gives CASSPGQGLLYGYTF.

The chain carries TRBV11-2 and TRBJ2-1; 7 bases are shared with TRBD2. CDR1 SGHAT and CDR2 FQNNGV come from the germline V gene. After removal of 5 bases from V and 6 bases from J, the junction contained 10 bases not matched to a gene. This CDR3 contains 15 residues. The CDR3 bases are TGTGCCAGCAGCCTCACATGGGAGGGCCTCAATGAGCAGTTCTTC. Its protein is CASSLTWEGLNEQFF.

The rearrangement links TRBV19 to TRBJ2-1; no reliable D call. V was clipped by 3 bases and J by 3 bases, with 15 bases between them. The CDR3 totals 16 residues. Germline V lookup: CDR1 LNHDA, CDR2 SQIVND (reference sequence). The CDR3 DNA reads as TGTGCCAGTAGTATCGATCTAGAAATCCTCTACAATGAGCAGTTCTTC. Its translation is CASSIDLEILYNEQFF.

The chain combines TRBV4-1 with TRBJ1-1; D is possibly TRBD1 (5 bases). The germline V and J ends were trimmed by 8 bases and 1 base, with 20 bases remaining between them. CDR1 is MGHRA, CDR2 YSYEKL, per germline. The CDR3 spans 16 residues. The CDR3 region is CASARGFQVENTEAFF. In DNA, the CDR3 is TGCGCCAGCGCACGGGGCTTTCAGGTTGAGAACACTGAAGCTTTCTTT.

The genes are TRBV19 and TRBJ2-7; no definite D call. In germline, CDR1 is LNHDA, CDR2 SQIVND (reference sequence). V dropped 4 bases and J dropped 7 bases, with 11 bases sitting between them. The CDR3 sequence is 12 residues long. The CDR3 DNA is TGTGCCAGTAGTAGCCCTCCCCGGGAGCAGTACTTC. This sequence encodes CASSSPPREQYF.

This sequence joins TRBV28 and TRBJ2-3, with 7 bases lining up with TRBD2. CDR3 length equals 16 residues. In germline, CDR1 is MDHEN, CDR2 SYDVKM. J gave up 0 bases and V 3 bases, and 6 bases lay outside the gene matches. This CDR3 reads CASSLSLADSTDTQYF. CDR3 DNA: TGTGCCAGCAGTTTGTCCCTAGCGGATAGCACAGATACGCAGTATTTT. The full variable domain, rest sourced from reference TRBV28 and TRBJ2-3, is DVKVTQSSRYLVKRTGEKVFLECVQDMDHENMFWYRQDPGLGLRLIYFSYDVKMKEKGDIPEGYSVSREKKERFSLILESASTNQTSMYLCASSLSLADSTDTQYFGPGTRLTVL.

The CDR3 DNA reads TGTGCCACCGGGAGCGGGAGATCCGACGAGCAGTACTTC. Translated, it gives CATGSGRSDEQYF. The chain employs TRBV19 and TRBJ2-5, with 8 bases identical to TRBD2. The tail of the sequence fits TRBJ2-7 better, so the J call may be wrong. This CDR3 spans 13 amino acids. The germline CDR1 and CDR2 sequences are LNHDA and SQIVND (reference sequence).

The chain employs TRBV11-2 and TRBJ2-7; 11 nucleotides match TRBD1. The CDR3 runs to 15 residues. Germline V gene data show CDR1 as SGHAT and CDR2 as FQNNGV. Trimming at V came to 1 base and at J to 3 bases, leaving 2 bases not matched to a gene. CDR3 coding DNA: TGTGCCAGCAGCTTAGGAGGGACAGGGGGCTACGAGCAGTACTTC. This codes for CASSLGGTGGYEQYF.